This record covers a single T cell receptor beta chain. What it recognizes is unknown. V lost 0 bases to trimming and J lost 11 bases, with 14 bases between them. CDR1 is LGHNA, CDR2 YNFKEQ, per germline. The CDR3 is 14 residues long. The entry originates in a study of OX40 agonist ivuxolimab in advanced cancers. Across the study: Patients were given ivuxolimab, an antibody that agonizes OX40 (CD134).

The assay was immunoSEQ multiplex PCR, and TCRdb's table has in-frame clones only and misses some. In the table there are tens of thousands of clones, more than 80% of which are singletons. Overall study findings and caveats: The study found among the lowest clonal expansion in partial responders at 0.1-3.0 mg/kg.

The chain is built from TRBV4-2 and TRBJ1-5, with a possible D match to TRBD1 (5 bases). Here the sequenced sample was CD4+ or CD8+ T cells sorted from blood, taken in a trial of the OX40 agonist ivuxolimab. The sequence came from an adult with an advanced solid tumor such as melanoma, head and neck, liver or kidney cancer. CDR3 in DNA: TGTGCCAGCAGCCAAGAGACCGGGGCGACGGCCCAGCATTTT. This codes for CASSQETGATAQHF.